This T cell receptor (beta chain) is drawn from a study of HIV-infected patients and healthy controls. MiXCR was run by TCRdb on the 5' RACE reads, yielding one entry per CDR3 protein. This sample has tens of thousands of distinct CDR3 sequences, with roughly a fifth found just once. Germline CDR1 and CDR2: MNHNY and SVGAGI (reference sequence). V lost 0 bases and J lost 5, with 6 bases in between. The CDR3 is 13 residues long. Sequencing was carried out using CD4+ T cells from blood. The sequence was obtained from a human donor in good health. The chain links TRBV6-6 to TRBJ2-3; D perhaps matches TRBD2 (5 bases). CDR3 DNA: TGTGCCAGCAGTTACTCGAGGGAAGATACGCAGTATTTT. Residues: CASSYSREDTQYF.